The 6 T cell receptor beta chains below were found in one sample sequenced in a study of blood T cells in healthy people across ages. A second PCR of about 6 to 11 cycles used a sample-barcoded 5' primer and a J-beta primer mix. One entry per CDR3 protein results from TCRdb running MiXCR on the 5' RACE reads. The repertoire holds about 2 million distinct CDR3 sequences, with 40% to 55% as singletons. Sequenced sample: blood. The receptors shown here come from a woman aged 40 to 50 in good health.

The chain employs TRBV9 and TRBJ1-2; D ambiguous. The CDR3 is 11 residues long. CDR1 and CDR2 (germline): SGDLS, YYNGEE. Deletions cut 5 bases from V and 6 bases from J, with 8 bases between. The CDR3 nucleotides read TGTGCCAGCAGGACAATAGATGGCTACACCTTC. This gives the protein CASRTIDGYTF.

The chain couples TRBV12-3 or TRBV12-4 to TRBJ1-5; tentatively, D is TRBD1 (6 bases). The CDR3 is 18 amino acids. The ends were cut back, 3 bases at V and 3 bases at J, with 21 bases in the middle. The DNA for the CDR3 is TGTGCCAGCAGTTTGAACAGGGCAAAAGCGACTACCAATCAGCCCCAGCATTTT. It is translated as CASSLNRAKATTNQPQHF.

The J gene is TRBJ2-3, the V gene TRBV12-3 or TRBV12-4; TRBD1 is a possible D gene (5 bases). Trimming stripped 0 bases from V and 0 bases from J, with 10 bases between. This CDR3 is 16 amino acids long. The CDR3 nucleotides read TGTGCCAGCAGTTTAGCGCAGGGATCGAGCACAGATACGCAGTATTTT. Translated, it gives CASSLAQGSSTDTQYF.

This clonotype has a handful of counts. This rearrangement joins TRBV2 to TRBJ2-3, with 12 positions matching TRBD2. Germline values: CDR1 SNHLY, CDR2 FYNNEI. The ends lost 6 bases at V and 2 bases at J; junction bases unmatched: 3. This CDR3 has 15 amino acids. This chain's CDR3 is CASRTSGGTTDTQYF. CDR3 nucleotides: TGTGCCAGCAGAACTAGCGGGGGGACCACAGATACGCAGTATTTT.

This clonotype was counted only a few times. This chain links TRBV4-3 with TRBJ2-3; TRBD2 agrees at 8 bases. Germline V lookup: CDR1 LGHNA, CDR2 YSLEER. CDR3 length: 15 residues. V lost 4 bases, J lost 5 bases, and 8 bases stayed unmatched. CDR3 loop: CASSRTGGGIDTQYF. The CDR3 DNA follows: TGCGCCAGCAGCCGGACGGGGGGGGGTATAGATACGCAGTATTTT.

This chain links TRBV20-1 with TRBJ2-7; 9 bases fit TRBD1. Germline V gene sequence: CDR1 DFQATT, CDR2 SNEGSKA (reference sequence). CDR3 length: 17 residues. The V gene end was trimmed by 2 bases and the J gene end by 4 bases; junction bases not matched to a gene: 15. The CDR3 coding sequence is TGCAGTGCTAGAATCGCTGTGAAGGACAGGGGCCTTTACGAGCAGTACTTC. Protein sequence: CSARIAVKDRGLYEQYF.